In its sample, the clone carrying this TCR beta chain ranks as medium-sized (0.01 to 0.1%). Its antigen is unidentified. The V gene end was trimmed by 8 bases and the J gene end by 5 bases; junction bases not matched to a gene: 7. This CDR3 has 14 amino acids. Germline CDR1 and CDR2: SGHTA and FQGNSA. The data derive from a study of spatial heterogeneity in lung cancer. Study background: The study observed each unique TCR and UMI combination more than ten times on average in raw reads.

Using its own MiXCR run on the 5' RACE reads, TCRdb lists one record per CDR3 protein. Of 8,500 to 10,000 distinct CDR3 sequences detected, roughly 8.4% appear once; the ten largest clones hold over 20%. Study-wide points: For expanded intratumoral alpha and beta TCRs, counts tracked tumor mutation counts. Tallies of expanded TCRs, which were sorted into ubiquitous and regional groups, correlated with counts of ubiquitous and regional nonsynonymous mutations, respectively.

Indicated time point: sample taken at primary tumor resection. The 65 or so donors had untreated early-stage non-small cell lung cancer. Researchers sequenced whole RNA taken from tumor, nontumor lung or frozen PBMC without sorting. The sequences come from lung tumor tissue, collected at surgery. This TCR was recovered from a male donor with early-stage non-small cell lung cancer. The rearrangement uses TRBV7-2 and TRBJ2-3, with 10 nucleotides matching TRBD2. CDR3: CASSSGRDIDTQYF. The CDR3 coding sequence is TGTGCCAGCTCAAGCGGGAGGGATATAGATACGCAGTATTTT.